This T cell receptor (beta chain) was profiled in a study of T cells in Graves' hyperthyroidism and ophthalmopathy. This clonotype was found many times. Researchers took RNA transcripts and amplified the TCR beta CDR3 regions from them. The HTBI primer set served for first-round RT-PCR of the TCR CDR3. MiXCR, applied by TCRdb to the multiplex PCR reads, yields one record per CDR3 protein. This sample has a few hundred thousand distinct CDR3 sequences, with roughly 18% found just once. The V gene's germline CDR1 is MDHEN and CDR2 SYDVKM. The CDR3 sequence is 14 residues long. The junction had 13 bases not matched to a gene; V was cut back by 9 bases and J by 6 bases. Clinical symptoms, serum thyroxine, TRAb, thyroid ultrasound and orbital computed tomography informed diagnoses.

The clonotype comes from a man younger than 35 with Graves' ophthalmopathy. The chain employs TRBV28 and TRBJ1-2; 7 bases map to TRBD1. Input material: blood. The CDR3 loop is CASQAPQGLDGYTF. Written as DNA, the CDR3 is TGTGCCAGTCAGGCCCCACAGGGGCTTGATGGCTACACCTTC.